These 30 T cell receptor beta chains were sequenced from one sample in a study of T cell responses to AZD1222 COVID-19 vaccine. Some clones are missing from TCRdb's copy, which holds only in-frame ones; the method was immunoSEQ multiplex PCR. In the table there are some 160,000 clones, around nine tenths of which are singletons. Material: peripheral blood, obtained on day 0 of AZD1222 vaccination. The receptor set was obtained from an adult in good health.

V gene TRBV14 combines with J gene TRBJ2-1, with TRBD2 identical over 10 bases. Germline CDR1 and CDR2: SGHDN and FVKESK. The J segment lost 3 bases and the V segment lost 0 bases, leaving 5 bases of the junction unmatched. The CDR3 length is 17 residues. Here the CDR3 DNA reads TGTGCCAGCAGCCAAGATAGAGCGGGAGGGTACTACAATGAGCAGTTCTTC. Translated, it gives CASSQDRAGGYYNEQFF.

V gene TRBV27 combines with J gene TRBJ2-7; the match to TRBD1 covers 8 bases. The V and J ends lost 5 bases and 3 bases, in that order; junction bases with no gene match: 15. Germline CDR1 MNHEY, CDR2 SMNVEV (reference sequence). This CDR3 has 17 amino acids. CDR3 amino acids: CASSLNPTGVQFYEQYF. CDR3 sequence (DNA): TGTGCCAGCAGTCTGAACCCGACAGGGGTCCAGTTCTACGAGCAGTACTTC.

V is TRBV28 and J is TRBJ1-4; no clear D. The CDR3 runs to 18 residues. The ends were cut back, 3 bases at V and 3 bases at J, with 20 bases in the middle. The germline CDR1 and CDR2 sequences are MDHEN and SYDVKM. CDR3 sequence reads: CASSLGRNFQTSNEKLFF. CDR3 bases: TGTGCCAGCAGTTTGGGTAGAAACTTCCAGACTTCTAATGAAAAACTGTTTTTT.

This chain connects TRBV9 to TRBJ2-7, with D possibly TRBD1 on 6 matching bases. There are 13 residues in the CDR3. V was shortened by 4 bases and J by 4 bases, with 12 bases between the two germline ends. Germline V gene data show CDR1 as SGDLS and CDR2 as YYNGEE. The CDR3 spells CASSPRTEYEQYF. The CDR3 DNA is TGTGCCAGCAGCCCAAGGACAGAATACGAGCAGTACTTC. Full variable domain (missing parts from reference TRBV9 and TRBJ2-7): DSGVTQTPKHLITATGQRVTLRCSPRSGDLSVYWYQQSLDQGLQFLIQYYNGEERAKGNILERFSAQQFPDLHSELNLSSLELGDSALYFCASSPRTEYEQYFGPGTRLTVT.

V usage is TRBV11-2 and J usage is TRBJ2-7, with 7 nucleotides matching TRBD2. Per the germline V gene, CDR1 is SGHAT and CDR2 is FQNNGV. The CDR3 spans 13 residues. The ends lost 11 bases at V and 2 bases at J; junction bases unmatched: 9. CDR3: CAGGRSGAYEQYF. As DNA, the CDR3 is TGTGCCGGCGGGCGGAGCGGGGCCTACGAGCAGTACTTC.

This chain uses TRBV5-1 with TRBJ1-1; D gene unclear. Trimming stripped 1 base from V and 0 bases from J, with 7 bases between. Per the germline V gene, CDR1 is SGHRS and CDR2 is YFSETQ. CDR3 length equals 14 residues. CDR3 DNA: TGCGCCAGCAGCTTGAGCGGGATGAACACTGAAGCTTTCTTT. Translated, it gives CASSLSGMNTEAFF.

This clone was recorded only once. The gene calls are TRBV28 and TRBJ2-7, with TRBD1 matching 10 bases. The CDR3 is 15 amino acids. Looked up from germline, CDR1 is MDHEN and CDR2 is SYDVKM. V was clipped by 6 bases and J by 4 bases; unmatched bases: 9. CDR3 nucleotides: TGTGCCAGCAGGGTAAGACAGGGGGCCGGTTACGAGCAGTACTTC. Its translation is CASRVRQGAGYEQYF.

The table lists this clone with a count of one. The chain joins TRBV2 to TRBJ1-1, with D hard to call. V lost 6 bases and J lost 1, with 6 bases in between. The CDR3 consists of 12 residues. Per the germline V gene, CDR1 is SNHLY and CDR2 is FYNNEI. CDR3: CASRRQNTEAFF. CDR3 bases: TGTGCCAGCAGAAGACAGAACACTGAAGCTTTCTTT.

This chain connects TRBV20-1 to TRBJ1-5; the D gene is possibly TRBD1 (5 bases). The CDR3 has 13 amino acids. CDR1 is DFQATT, CDR2 SNEGSKA, per germline (reference sequence). V was trimmed by 3 bases and J by 7 bases, leaving 13 bases between them. The CDR3 nucleotides are TGCAGTGCTAGTTTTGGAGGGGACCAGCCCCAGCATTTT. Its protein product is CSASFGGDQPQHF.

Points on this clone: The germline gene is not matched at one end of the junction; a read error may be the cause. V and J are TRBV2 and TRBJ1-2; 8 bases are shared with TRBD1. Germline loops: CDR1 SNHLY, CDR2 FYNNEI. The CDR3 runs 11 residues. Here the CDR3 reads CASSVTQGGAF. As DNA, the CDR3 is TGTGCCAGCAGTGTAACACAGGGGGGCGCCTTC.

The J gene is TRBJ1-4, the V gene TRBV5-5, with a weak D call TRBD1 (5 bases). V dropped 4 bases and J dropped 8 bases, with 18 bases sitting between them. The V gene's germline CDR1 is SGHKS and CDR2 YYEKEE (reference sequence). The CDR3 covers 15 residues. CDR3 loop: CASSRQWRTQEKLFF. CDR3 sequence (DNA): TGTGCCAGCAGCCGACAGTGGCGGACCCAAGAAAAACTGTTTTTT.

The chain carries TRBV3-1 (or the pseudogene TRBV3-2) and TRBJ2-1; a weak D match, TRBD2 (5 bases). The CDR3 totals 12 residues. The ends were cut back, 4 bases at V and 6 bases at J, with 7 bases in the middle. The V gene's germline CDR1 is LGHDT and CDR2 YNNKEL (reference sequence). The CDR3 is CASSLAPNEQFF. As DNA, the CDR3 is TGTGCCAGCAGCCTAGCGCCCAATGAGCAGTTCTTC.

The rearrangement links TRBV7-2 to TRBJ2-7; D uncertain. CDR3 length: 15 residues. Germline CDR1 is SGHTA and CDR2 is FQGNSA. Trimming removed 1 base at V and 3 bases at J, with 13 bases between. This CDR3 is CASSLGAAKSYEQYF. For the CDR3, the DNA is TGTGCCAGCAGCTTAGGGGCTGCCAAAAGCTACGAGCAGTACTTC. The full variable domain, completed using reference TRBV7-2 and TRBJ2-7, is GAGVSQSPSNKVTEKGKDVELRCDPISGHTALYWYRQSLGQGLEFLIYFQGNSAPDKSGLPSDRFSAERTGGSVSTLTIQRTQQEDSAVYLCASSLGAAKSYEQYFGPGTRLTVT.

This rearrangement joins TRBV27 to TRBJ1-1; no clear D. The ends were cut back, 0 bases at V and 5 bases at J, with 4 bases in the middle. Germline assignment: CDR1 MNHEY and CDR2 SMNVEV (reference sequence). This CDR3 contains 12 residues. DNA of the CDR3: TGTGCCAGCAGTTTATCGGGGACTGAAGCTTTCTTT. Protein product: CASSLSGTEAFF.

The V and J genes are TRBV7-2 and TRBJ2-1; the D gene could be TRBD1 or TRBD2 (5 bases each). The CDR3 totals 15 residues. Trimming stripped 2 bases from V and 6 bases from J, with 14 bases between. Germline CDR1 is SGHTA and CDR2 is FQGNSA. CDR3 residues: CASSLSWGFANEQFF. The CDR3 nucleotides are TGTGCCAGCAGCTTAAGCTGGGGGTTCGCCAATGAGCAGTTCTTC.

The J gene is TRBJ1-2, the V gene TRBV21-1; the D call of TRBD1 is as the table states it, not checked on the DNA. TRBV21-1 is listed as a pseudogene. CDR3 length equals 15 residues. CDR3 loop: CASSKENRGGYGYTF. The CDR3 DNA sequence: TGTGCCAGCAGCAAAGAGAACAGGGGCGGCTATGGCTACACCTTC.

This chain links TRBV24-1 with TRBJ2-1; the D gene is possibly TRBD1 (6 bases). CDR1 is KGHDR and CDR2 is SFDVKD in the germline V gene. The CDR3 has 11 residues. V was clipped by 9 bases and J by 7 bases, with 9 bases between them. Here the CDR3 DNA reads TGTGCCACCCAACAGGGTAATGAGCAGTTCTTC. Translation gives CATQQGNEQFF.

This clone was found once. The CDR3 loop reads CASSLTGDSYNEQFF. The DNA of the CDR3 is TGTGCCAGCAGCTTAACGGGGGACTCCTACAATGAGCAGTTCTTC. The chain employs TRBV7-9 and TRBJ2-1; D may be TRBD2 (6 bases). V lost 2 bases and J 0 bases, leaving 8 bases between the germline ends. This CDR3 contains 15 residues. Germline V CDR1 and CDR2: SEHNR, FQNEAQ (reference sequence).

The chain carries TRBV15 and TRBJ1-2, with D possibly TRBD1 on 5 matching bases. CDR1 is LNHNV, CDR2 YYDKDF, per germline (reference sequence). V lost 1 base to trimming and J lost 2 bases, with 8 bases between them. There are 14 residues in the CDR3. CDR3: CATSRARENYGYTF. In DNA, the CDR3 is TGTGCCACCAGCAGAGCCAGGGAAAACTATGGCTACACCTTC.

The chain has TRBV28 and TRBJ1-5, with D hard to call. Per the germline V gene, CDR1 is MDHEN and CDR2 is SYDVKM. The CDR3 consists of 15 residues. V lost 3 bases and J lost 0, with 9 bases in between. CDR3 amino acids: CASSLVVPSNQPQHF. The CDR3 DNA is TGTGCCAGCAGTTTGGTAGTGCCTAGCAATCAGCCCCAGCATTTT. Using reference TRBV28 and TRBJ1-5 for the parts outside the CDR3, the full variable domain is DVKVTQSSRYLVKRTGEKVFLECVQDMDHENMFWYRQDPGLGLRLIYFSYDVKMKEKGDIPEGYSVSREKKERFSLILESASTNQTSMYLCASSLVVPSNQPQHFGDGTRLSIL.

The V and J genes are TRBV7-3 and TRBJ1-1; TRBD1 agrees at 7 bases. Trimming removed 3 bases from V and 3 bases from J; junction bases left unmatched: 4. The germline V gene encodes CDR1 SGHTA and CDR2 FQGTGA. This CDR3 has 14 amino acids. The DNA for the CDR3 is TGTGCCAGCAGCTTGACAGGGAAGGACACTGAAGCTTTCTTT. Its protein is CASSLTGKDTEAFF.

The J gene is TRBJ2-7, the V gene TRBV2, with D perhaps matching TRBD1 (6 bases). Trimming removed 6 bases at V and 6 bases at J, with 18 bases between. The CDR3 extends over 14 amino acids. CDR1 is SNHLY and CDR2 is FYNNEI in the germline V gene. This CDR3 is CASSGTRENAEQYF. As DNA, the CDR3 is TGTGCCAGCAGCGGGACACGGGAAAACGCCGAGCAGTACTTC. Complete variable domain (other parts from reference TRBV2 and TRBJ2-7): EPEVTQTPSHQVTQMGQEVILRCVPISNHLYFYWYRQILGQKVEFLVSFYNNEISEKSEIFDDQFSVERPDGSNFTLKIRSTKLEDSAMYFCASSGTRENAEQYFGPGTRLTVT.

The CDR3 loop is CASSTFNGNQPQHF. The CDR3 DNA sequence: TGTGCCAGTTCAACATTTAACGGCAATCAGCCCCAGCATTTT. This rearrangement joins TRBV19 to TRBJ1-5, with no clear D. Trimming shortened V by 8 bases and J by 2 bases, and 13 bases separated the two germline ends. This CDR3 contains 14 residues. Germline assignment: CDR1 LNHDA and CDR2 SQIVND (reference sequence).

This clone was seen just once. CDR3: CASTGTESQIEAFF. The CDR3 bases are TGTGCCAGTACGGGGACGGAAAGTCAGATTGAAGCTTTCTTT. This sequence joins TRBV19 and TRBJ1-1; D is perhaps TRBD1 (5 bases). Germline V gene data show CDR1 as LNHDA and CDR2 as SQIVND (reference sequence). The CDR3 sequence is 14 residues long. The ends were cut back, 7 bases at V and 7 bases at J, with 19 bases in the middle.

The chain employs TRBV7-2 and TRBJ2-5; unclear D gene. With 5 bases removed from V and 5 bases from J, the gap between germline ends came to 15 bases. The CDR3 loop spans 14 amino acids. Germline V gene sequence: CDR1 SGHTA, CDR2 FQGNSA. The DNA of the CDR3 is TGTGCCAGCAGCCCGACCCTCATGGCGGAGACCCAGTACTTC. Its protein is CASSPTLMAETQYF.

The CDR3 sequence: CASNLRGASSYEQYF. CDR3 DNA sequence: TGTGCCAGCAATCTCAGGGGCGCGAGCTCCTACGAGCAGTACTTC. The V and J genes are TRBV28 and TRBJ2-7; a weak D match, TRBD1 (6 bases). Germline V gene data show CDR1 as MDHEN and CDR2 as SYDVKM. V gave up 7 bases and J gave up 0 bases, with 16 bases separating them. There are 15 residues in the CDR3.

This clone was counted a single time. The gene calls are TRBV28 and TRBJ1-2; D unresolved. The CDR3 runs to 11 residues. Trimming shortened V by 7 bases and J by 1 base, and 4 bases separated the two germline ends. Germline loops: CDR1 MDHEN, CDR2 SYDVKM. In DNA form, the CDR3 reads TGTGCCAGCACAAGTAACTATGGCTACACCTTC. Translating it yields CASTSNYGYTF.

J is TRBJ1-5 and V is TRBV5-4, with no clear D. V lost 4 bases and J 0 bases, leaving 8 bases between the germline ends. The CDR3 covers 14 residues. Germline V gene lookup returns CDR1 SGHNT and CDR2 YYREEE (reference sequence). This chain's CDR3 is CASSPGGSNQPQHF. In nucleotides, the CDR3 is TGTGCCAGCAGCCCGGGAGGTAGCAATCAGCCCCAGCATTTT.

In its sample, this clone was seen a few times. The J gene is TRBJ1-3, the V gene TRBV7-2; D perhaps matches TRBD1 (5 bases). Germline CDR1 reads SGHTA; CDR2 reads FQGNSA. This CDR3 contains 15 residues. Trimming pared 1 base from V and 8 bases from J, leaving 15 bases between. CDR3 in amino acids: CASSLGLGPQHTIYF. CDR3 bases: TGTGCCAGCAGCTTAGGTTTGGGACCTCAGCACACCATATATTTT.

This clone came up a few times. This sequence joins TRBV5-1 and TRBJ1-2; D might be TRBD1 (5 bases). The CDR3 spans 13 residues. Germline V gene data show CDR1 as SGHRS and CDR2 as YFSETQ. V gave up 5 bases and J gave up 6 bases, with 14 bases separating them. The CDR3 DNA follows: TGCGCCAGCAGGGACGGGACGGAGGATGGCTACACCTTC. Translation: CASRDGTEDGYTF. Combining the CDR3 with reference TRBV5-1 and TRBJ1-2 gives the whole variable domain KAGVTQTPRYLIKTRGQQVTLSCSPISGHRSVSWYQQTPGQGLQFLFEYFSETQRNKGNFPGRFSGRQFSNSRSEMNVSTLELGDSALYLCASRDGTEDGYTFGSGTRLTVV.